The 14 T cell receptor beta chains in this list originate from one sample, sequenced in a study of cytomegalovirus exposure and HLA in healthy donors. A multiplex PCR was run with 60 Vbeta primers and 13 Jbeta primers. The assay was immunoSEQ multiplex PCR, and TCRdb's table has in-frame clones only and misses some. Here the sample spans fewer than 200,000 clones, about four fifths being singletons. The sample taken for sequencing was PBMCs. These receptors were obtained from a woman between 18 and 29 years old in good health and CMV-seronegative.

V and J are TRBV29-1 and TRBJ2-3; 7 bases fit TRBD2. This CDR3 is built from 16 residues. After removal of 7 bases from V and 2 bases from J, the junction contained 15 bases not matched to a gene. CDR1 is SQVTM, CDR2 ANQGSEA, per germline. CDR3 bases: TGCAGCGCCCGGGACTACTGGAAACTTAACACAGATACGCAGTATTTT. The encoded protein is CSARDYWKLNTDTQYF.

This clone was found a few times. DNA for the CDR3: TGTGCCAGCAGTGATGATAGACAGCCCCAGCATTTT. This encodes CASSDDRQPQHF. The chain is built from TRBV2 and TRBJ1-5; D not resolved. V was pared by 3 bases and J by 7 bases, with 7 bases between. Germline CDR1 SNHLY, CDR2 FYNNEI. The CDR3 consists of 12 residues.

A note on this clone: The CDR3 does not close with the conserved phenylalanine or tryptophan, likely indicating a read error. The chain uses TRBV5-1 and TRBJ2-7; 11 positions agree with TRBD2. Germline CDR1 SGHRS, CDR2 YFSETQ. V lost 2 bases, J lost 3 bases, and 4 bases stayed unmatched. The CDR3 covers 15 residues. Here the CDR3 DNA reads TGCGCCAGCAGCTTATGGCTAGCGGGAGGCTACGAGCAGTACATC. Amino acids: CASSLWLAGGYEQYI.

This CDR3 is CASSVMNRVDEQYV. DNA for the CDR3: TGTGCCAGCAGCGTAATGAACAGGGTGGACGAGCAGTACGTC. V is TRBV9 and J is TRBJ2-7; tentatively, D is TRBD1 (6 bases). In germline, CDR1 is SGDLS, CDR2 YYNGEE. Deletions cut 1 base from V and 5 bases from J, with 13 bases between. The CDR3 length is 14 residues.

The CDR3 protein is CASSFGGGGVYNEQFF. The CDR3 DNA sequence: TGTGCCAGCAGCTTTGGCGGGGGTGGGGTCTACAATGAGCAGTTCTTC. The J gene is TRBJ2-1, the V gene TRBV7-2; 7 bases agree with TRBD2. CDR1 and CDR2 (germline): SGHTA, FQGNSA. V lost 3 bases and J lost 3; bases outside the gene matches: 8. This CDR3 is built from 16 residues.

The CDR3 DNA is TGTGCCAGCAGCTCCACTCGAAGGCCAGGAGATACGCAGTATTTT. Protein sequence: CASSSTRRPGDTQYF. The gene calls are TRBV7-2 and TRBJ2-3; D is unresolved. The germline V gene encodes CDR1 SGHTA and CDR2 FQGNSA. Trimming took off 4 bases at V and 5 bases at J, with 16 bases between the two ends. This CDR3 region has 15 residues. Filled out from reference TRBV7-2 and TRBJ2-3, the complete variable domain reads GAGVSQSPSNKVTEKGKDVELRCDPISGHTALYWYRQSLGQGLEFLIYFQGNSAPDKSGLPSDRFSAERTGGSVSTLTIQRTQQEDSAVYLCASSSTRRPGDTQYFGPGTRLTVL.

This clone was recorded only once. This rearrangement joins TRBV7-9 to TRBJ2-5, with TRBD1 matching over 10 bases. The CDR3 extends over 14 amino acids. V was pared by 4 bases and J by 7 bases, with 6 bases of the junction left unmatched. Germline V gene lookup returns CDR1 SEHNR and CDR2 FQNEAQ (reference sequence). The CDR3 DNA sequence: TGTGCCAGCAGCTCCGGGACAGGGGTGGTGACCCAGTACTTC. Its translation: CASSSGTGVVTQYF.

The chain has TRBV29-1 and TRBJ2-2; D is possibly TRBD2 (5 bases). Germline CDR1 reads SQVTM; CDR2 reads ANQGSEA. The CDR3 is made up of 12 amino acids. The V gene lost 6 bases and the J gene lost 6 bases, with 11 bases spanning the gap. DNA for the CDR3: TGCAGCGTCCAGAGCGGTGCCGGGGAGCTGTTTTTT. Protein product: CSVQSGAGELFF.

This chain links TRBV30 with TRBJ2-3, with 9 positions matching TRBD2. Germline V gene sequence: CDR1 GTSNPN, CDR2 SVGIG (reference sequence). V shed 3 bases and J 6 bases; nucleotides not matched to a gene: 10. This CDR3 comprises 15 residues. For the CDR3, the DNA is TGTGCCTGGAGCCTTGGGGCGGGGGGGGTGGATACGCAGTATTTT. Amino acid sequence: CAWSLGAGGVDTQYF.

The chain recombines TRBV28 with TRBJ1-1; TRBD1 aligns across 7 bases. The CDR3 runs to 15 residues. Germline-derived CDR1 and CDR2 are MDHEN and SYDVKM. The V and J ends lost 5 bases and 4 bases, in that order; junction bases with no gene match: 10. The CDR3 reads CASSKGTVVRTEAFF. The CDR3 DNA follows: TGTGCCAGCAGTAAAGGGACAGTCGTTCGCACTGAAGCTTTCTTT.

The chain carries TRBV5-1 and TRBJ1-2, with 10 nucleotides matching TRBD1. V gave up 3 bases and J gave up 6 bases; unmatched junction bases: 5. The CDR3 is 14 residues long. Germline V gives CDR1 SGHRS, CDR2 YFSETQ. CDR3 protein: CASSSGQGGDGYTF. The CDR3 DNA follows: TGCGCCAGCAGCTCCGGACAGGGGGGTGATGGCTACACCTTC.

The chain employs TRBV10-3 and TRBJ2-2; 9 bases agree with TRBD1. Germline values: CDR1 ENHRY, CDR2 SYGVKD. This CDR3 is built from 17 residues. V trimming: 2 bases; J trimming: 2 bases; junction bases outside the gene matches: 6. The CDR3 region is CAISEHGTGLNTGELFF. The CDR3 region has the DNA TGTGCCATCAGTGAGCATGGGACAGGGCTCAACACCGGGGAGCTGTTTTTT.

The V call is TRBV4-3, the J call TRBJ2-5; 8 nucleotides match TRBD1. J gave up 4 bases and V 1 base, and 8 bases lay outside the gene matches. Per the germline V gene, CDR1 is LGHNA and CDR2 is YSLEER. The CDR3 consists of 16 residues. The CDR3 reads CASSQALGQGAETQYF. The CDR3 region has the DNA TGCGCCAGCAGCCAAGCATTAGGGCAGGGGGCAGAGACCCAGTACTTC.

The CDR3 sequence is CASSPATGFTF. The CDR3 region has the DNA TGTGCCAGCAGCCCAGCGACAGGGTTCACCTTC. V and J are TRBV7-2 and TRBJ1-2; 7 bases line up with TRBD1. The CDR3 is 11 residues long. The V segment lost 5 bases and the J segment 13 bases; nucleotides outside the gene matches: 7. Per the germline V gene, CDR1 is SGHTA and CDR2 is FQGNSA.